A selection of T cell receptor beta chains follows, all from one sample in a study of cytomegalovirus exposure and HLA in healthy donors. Produced via immunoSEQ multiplex PCR; TCRdb's table is partial and in-frame only. The sample has 200,000 to 250,000 clones; about 91% are singletons. The sample consisted of PBMCs. These receptors were collected from a woman aged 18 to 35 in good health and CMV-seronegative. Each CDR3 is given with its conserved first and last residue. A D gene is named only where the DNA matches it firmly. A row's size may be missing; if present it is once, few, many or a size class.

TRBD2,-,TRBV4-1,TRBJ2-5,TGCGCCAGCAGCCTCTACCTCCACCTAGCGGGAGGTGAGACCCAGTACTTC,CASSLYLHLAGGETQYF
-,once,TRBV27,TRBJ2-7,TGTGCCAGCAGTTTATCGTCTCAGGGCTCCTACGAGCAGTACTTC,CASSLSSQGSYEQYF
-,once,TRBV27,TRBJ2-7,TGTGCCAGCAGTAAACCGGGACTCACAGCCTACGAGCAGTACTTC,CASSKPGLTAYEQYF
-,few,TRBV4-2,TRBJ1-1,TGTGCCAGCAGCCACGGACAGTTGAACACTGAAGCTTTCTTT,CASSHGQLNTEAFF
TRBD2,-,TRBV28,TRBJ2-7,TGTGCCAGCAGTTTCTCTGCGGGAGGGGCCTACGAGCAGTACTTC,CASSFSAGGAYEQYF
-,once,TRBV27,TRBJ1-3,TGTGCCAGCAGTACAGACGGGGGATTCGGAAACACCATATATTTT,CASSTDGGFGNTIYF
-,-,TRBV15,TRBJ1-1,TGTGCCACCAGCAGAGTCTTGGAGGCTGGGAACACTGAAGCTTTCTTT,CATSRVLEAGNTEAFF
-,-,TRBV4-3,TRBJ1-2,TGCGCCAGCAGCCAAGAGGGGGGAACTAATGGCTACACCTTC,CASSQEGGTNGYTF
-,-,TRBV4-1,TRBJ2-1,TGCGCCAGCAGCCCCAAACCCGCGGGCGGGAATGAGCAGTTCTTC,CASSPKPAGGNEQFF
TRBD1,-,TRBV19,TRBJ1-2,TGTGCCAGTAGTATGGGTCTTAGGACAGGGGACGGCGGCGGCTACACCTTC,CASSMGLRTGDGGGYTF
TRBD2,-,TRBV5-6,TRBJ2-7,TGTGCCAGCAGAGGGACTAGCGGGAGCTATACCTCCTACGAGCAGTACTTC,CASRGTSGSYTSYEQYF
TRBD1,once,TRBV7-8,TRBJ2-7,TGTGCCAGCAGCCTCGAAGGACAGGGTCTTGACGAGCAGTACTTC,CASSLEGQGLDEQYF
TRBD2,-,TRBV7-9,TRBJ2-5,TGTGCCAGCAGCGAGGGACTAGCGGGAGGTTTAGGAGAGACCCAGTACTTC,CASSEGLAGGLGETQYF
TRBD2,-,TRBV4-2,TRBJ2-1,TGTGCCAGCAGCCAAGAGGGGACTAGCGGGAGTGATGAGCAGTTCTTC,CASSQEGTSGSDEQFF
-,once,TRBV19,TRBJ2-7,TGTGCCACCAGAAGGGGCCGTACCTACGAGCAGTACTTC,CATRRGRTYEQYF
-,few,TRBV19,TRBJ1-1,TGTGCCAGTACCCTCACAGGGTATGCTTTCTTT,CASTLTGYAFF
-,few,TRBV19,TRBJ2-7,TGTGCCAGTAGTGTAACAGGGAGCTCCTACGAGCAGTACTTC,CASSVTGSSYEQYF
-,once,TRBV7-9,TRBJ2-5,TGTGCCAGCAGCCTCCGGCGGACAGAGACAAAAGAGACCCAGTACTTC,CASSLRRTETKETQYF
-,once,TRBV7-2,TRBJ1-1,TGTGCCAGCAGCGTACTTGCGGCTGAAGCTTTCTTT,CASSVLAAEAFF
TRBD2,-,TRBV27,TRBJ2-1,TGTGCCAGCAGTCTCCTCACTAGCGGGACTCACAATGAGCAGTTCTTC,CASSLLTSGTHNEQFF
-,-,TRBV9,TRBJ1-1,TGTGCCAGCAGCGTAGAGGGGGGGATGAACACTGAAGCTTTCTTT,CASSVEGGMNTEAFF
TRBD2,-,TRBV6-5,TRBJ2-5,TGTGCCAGCAGAAGATTAGCGGGAGATGGAGAGACCCAGTACTTC,CASRRLAGDGETQYF
-,-,TRBV7-9,TRBJ2-2,TGTGCCAGCAGCTTAGTTGCAGGGAGGCCCGGGGAGCTGTTTTTT,CASSLVAGRPGELFF
TRBD2,-,TRBV7-8,TRBJ2-5,TGTGCCAGCAGCTTCGGTGCGTGGGGGGGCCAAGAGACCCAGTACTTC,CASSFGAWGGQETQYF
-,-,TRBV5-1,TRBJ2-1,TGCGCCAGCAGCTACCTCAACTATGAGCAGTTCTTC,CASSYLNYEQFF
-,once,TRBV6-5,TRBJ1-5,TGTGCCAGCAGTGAGGGGGGGGGTCAGCCCCAGCATTTT,CASSEGGGQPQHF
-,-,TRBV6-1,TRBJ2-1,TGTGCCAGCAGGGAACAGGGAGGGTCCTACAATGAGCAGTTCTTC,CASREQGGSYNEQFF
TRBD2,-,TRBV30,TRBJ2-7,TGTGCCTGGAGTGTACCTTTGGTGCGGGAGGACTACGAGCAGTACTTC,CAWSVPLVREDYEQYF
TRBD1,-,TRBV5-1,TRBJ1-4,TGCGCCAGCAGCTCGGACAGGGCAACTAATGAAAAACTGTTTTTT,CASSSDRATNEKLFF
TRBD1,-,TRBV5-1,TRBJ2-1,TGCGCCAGCAGCCCGGGACAGGGGGGCAACAATGAGCAGTTCTTC,CASSPGQGGNNEQFF
-,once,TRBV27,TRBJ2-7,TGTGCCAGCAGCACCTTGCGGGGACTCTACGAGCAGTACTTC,CASSTLRGLYEQYF
TRBD2,-,TRBV7-2,TRBJ2-3,TGTGCCAGCAGCTTAGTCCCGAGACTAGCGTATACGACAGATACGCAGTATTTT,CASSLVPRLAYTTDTQYF
TRBD2,-,TRBV27,TRBJ2-7,TGTGCCAGCAGCCCCCGCGTAGCGGGAACCTACGAGCAGTACTTC,CASSPRVAGTYEQYF
TRBD2,-,TRBV4-1,TRBJ2-1,TGCGCCAGCAGCCGTCTAGCGGGAGTCCTCTGGGGGCAGTTCTTC,CASSRLAGVLWGQFF
-,-,TRBV5-1,TRBJ2-3,TGCGCCAGCAGCGAGTCCCAGACCGGGAGAGATACGCAGTATTTT,CASSESQTGRDTQYF
TRBD1,once,TRBV11-2,TRBJ1-5,TGTGCCAGCAGCTTAACCGGGACAGGGAATCAGCCCCAGCATTTT,CASSLTGTGNQPQHF
-,-,TRBV19,TRBJ1-4,TGTGCCAGCGGCCCCTTCGGGACACGAAATGAAAAACTGTTTTTT,CASGPFGTRNEKLFF
TRBD2,once,TRBV5-6,TRBJ2-1,TGTGCCAGCAGCTTTTACGCGGGAGACCCCTACAATGAGCAGTTCTTC,CASSFYAGDPYNEQFF
TRBD2,-,TRBV10-3,TRBJ2-1,TGTGCCATCAGTGATATTTGGGAGGGATCCAATGAGCAGTTCTTC,CAISDIWEGSNEQFF
TRBD2,-,TRBV7-9,TRBJ2-7,TGTGCCAGCAGTTTGACTAGCGGGGGAGGGTACGAGCAGTACTTC,CASSLTSGGGYEQYF
-,-,TRBV6-1,TRBJ2-7,TGTGCCAGCAGTGACGGCGGGTTGAGCACCTACGAGCAGTACTTC,CASSDGGLSTYEQYF
-,-,TRBV28,TRBJ1-2,TGTGCCAGCAGTTTCACAGGCCCACCGCTATTCTATGGCTACACCTTC,CASSFTGPPLFYGYTF
-,-,TRBV27,TRBJ2-3,TGTGCCAGCAGACTGAGCACAGATACGCAGTATTTT,CASRLSTDTQYF
TRBD2,-,TRBV27,TRBJ2-7,TGTGCCAGCAGTCCCCTATCAATGGGACTAGCGGGAATGTACGAGCAGTACTTC,CASSPLSMGLAGMYEQYF
TRBD2,few,TRBV10-3,TRBJ2-3,TGTGCCACCAATCCTCTTAGCGGGAGTTCTGGTACGCAGTATTTT,CATNPLSGSSGTQYF
TRBD2,-,TRBV29-1,TRBJ2-3,TGCAGCGTTGCGTTTGGGGGAGGGACAGATACGCAGTATTTT,CSVAFGGGTDTQYF
-,-,TRBV19,TRBJ2-3,TGTGCCAGTAGTATAGGACAGAACACAGATACGCAGTATTTT,CASSIGQNTDTQYF
TRBD2,few,TRBV7-2,TRBJ2-7,TGTGCCAGCAGCTTAGAGACTAGCGTAGACGAGCAGTACTTC,CASSLETSVDEQYF